A selection of T cell receptor beta chains follows, all from one sample in a study of shared clonotypes between healthy human individuals. Assay: immunoSEQ multiplex PCR; the TCRdb copy retains only in-frame clones and omits some. The sample contains roughly 1,000,000 clones, around 82% of which appear only once. Sequencing was done on a sample of memory CD4+ T cells from PBMCs. The receptors stem from a man between 18 and 29 years old in good health. Some clones in this sample may be carry-over from other donors' samples. The CDR3 runs from the conserved cysteine through the conserved F or W.

J gene: TRBJ1-1; V gene: TRBV2; CDR3 protein: CASSVTGKEAFF
J gene: TRBJ2-1; V gene: TRBV5-1; CDR3 protein: CASSFNPTGTGLYNEQFF
J gene: TRBJ2-3; V gene: TRBV10-3; CDR3 protein: CAISGQRGNTDTQYF
J gene: TRBJ2-5; V gene: TRBV7-3; CDR3 protein: CASSLGGGRQETQYF
J gene: TRBJ1-5; V gene: TRBV5-4; CDR3 protein: CASSFRASNQPQHF
J gene: TRBJ1-1; V gene: TRBV2; CDR3 protein: CASRRLVGPTEAFF
J gene: TRBJ2-2; V gene: TRBV6-4; CDR3 protein: CASSREQNTGELFF
J gene: TRBJ1-2; V gene: TRBV27; CDR3 protein: CASSSQGNYGYTF
J gene: TRBJ2-7; V gene: TRBV29-1; CDR3 protein: CSVARDRDYYEQYF
J gene: TRBJ1-2; V gene: TRBV13; CDR3 protein: CASSLVRGYTF
J gene: TRBJ2-1; V gene: TRBV6-5; CDR3 protein: CASSYPPGNEQFF
J gene: TRBJ1-5; V gene: TRBV19; CDR3 protein: CASMFRYRGQPQHF
J gene: TRBJ2-5; V gene: TRBV30; CDR3 protein: CAWSVGANSFGQETQYF
J gene: TRBJ2-7; V gene: TRBV7-9; CDR3 protein: CASSSEGRGPSYYEQYF
J gene: TRBJ1-1; V gene: TRBV10-3; CDR3 protein: CAIKPDRATEAFF
J gene: TRBJ2-2; V gene: TRBV7-9; CDR3 protein: CASSLRGRTGELFF
J gene: TRBJ2-7; V gene: TRBV14; CDR3 protein: CASSQLGLAGSFYEQYF